A single sample gave rise to the 29 T cell receptor beta chains below, sequenced in a study of blood T cell repertoires in COVID-19. Profiled with immunoSEQ multiplex PCR; TCRdb holds only in-frame clones, not every one. The table has about 130,000 clones, 70% to 85% seen once. Specimen: peripheral blood. Receptors originate from a woman aged 60-75 years with acute or convalescent COVID-19.

The CDR3 here is CATRSSGNTGELFF. The CDR3 DNA is TGTGCCACCAGATCGTCGGGGAACACCGGGGAGCTGTTTTTT. The rearrangement uses TRBV24-1 and TRBJ2-2, with D hard to call. Germline V lookup: CDR1 KGHDR, CDR2 SFDVKD. V shed 7 bases and J shed 1 base, with 9 bases lying between them. There are 14 residues in the CDR3.

The V call is TRBV7-9, the J call TRBJ2-4; 7 positions agree with TRBD1. Looked up from germline, CDR1 is SEHNR and CDR2 is FQNEAQ (reference sequence). The CDR3 is made up of 14 amino acids. V gave up 3 bases and J gave up 1 base; unmatched junction bases: 0. The CDR3 DNA sequence: TGTGCCAGCAGCTTGACAGGGGCCAAAAACATTCAGTACTTC. This gives the protein CASSLTGAKNIQYF.

The chain links TRBV9 to TRBJ1-6; D remains unclear. Trimming removed 7 bases at V and 7 bases at J, with 9 bases between. Germline-derived CDR1 and CDR2 are SGDLS and YYNGEE. CDR3 length: 12 amino acids. The CDR3 nucleotides are TGTGCCAGCGGCCCGCCAAATTCACCCCTCCACTTT. Its protein is CASGPPNSPLHF.

The CDR3 DNA reads TGTGCCACGAGGAGGACTAGCGGGGAGGGCACAGATACGCAGTATTTT. It codes for CATRRTSGEGTDTQYF. J is TRBJ2-3 and V is TRBV10-3; TRBD2 agrees at 12 bases. The ends lost 10 bases at V and 1 base at J; junction bases unmatched: 9. The CDR3 loop spans 16 amino acids. The germline gives CDR1 ENHRY, CDR2 SYGVKD.

The chain couples TRBV28 to TRBJ2-6; TRBD1 matches 8 bases. The V gene's germline CDR1 is MDHEN and CDR2 SYDVKM. The CDR3 has 15 residues. Trimming at V came to 5 bases and at J to 4 bases, leaving 4 bases not matched to a gene. The CDR3 nucleotides read TGTGCCAGCAGTGAGACAGGGGAAGGGGCCAACGTCCTGACTTTC. It is translated as CASSETGEGANVLTF.

The CDR3 protein is CAWSGAGGRYEQYF. The CDR3 DNA is TGTGCCTGGAGTGGGGCAGGGGGAAGGTACGAGCAGTACTTC. The chain is built from TRBV30 and TRBJ2-7; 7 bases are a match to TRBD1. The germline V gene encodes CDR1 GTSNPN and CDR2 SVGIG (reference sequence). The CDR3 runs to 14 residues. Trimming cost V 1 base and J 4 bases; bases outside gene matches: 7.

Only a few counts were recorded for this clone. The V call is TRBV7-8, the J call TRBJ1-1; 7 bases are a match to TRBD1. The V and J ends lost 3 bases and 5 bases, in that order; junction bases with no gene match: 6. The CDR3 consists of 14 residues. Looked up from germline, CDR1 is SGHVS and CDR2 is FQNEAQ. Written as DNA, the CDR3 is TGTGCCAGCAGCTTCTTGCAGGGGGATACTGAAGCTTTCTTT. Encoded protein: CASSFLQGDTEAFF.

The chain has TRBV20-1 and TRBJ2-3, with TRBD1 as a possible D gene (6 bases). The V and J ends lost 3 bases and 0 bases respectively, with 13 bases between them. Germline CDR1 is DFQATT and CDR2 is SNEGSKA (reference sequence). The CDR3 spans 15 residues. DNA of the CDR3: TGCAGTGCTAGTCGAGCAGGACAGAGCACAGATACGCAGTATTTT. Protein: CSASRAGQSTDTQYF.

J is TRBJ2-5 and V is TRBV27, with unresolved D. With 6 bases removed from V and 0 bases from J, the gap between germline ends came to 20 bases. The CDR3 runs to 17 residues. Germline V lookup: CDR1 MNHEY, CDR2 SMNVEV (reference sequence). CDR3 bases: TGTGCCAGCAGCCCCTCGCGGAGACCTATATACCAAGAGACCCAGTACTTC. Translated, it gives CASSPSRRPIYQETQYF.

The rearrangement joins TRBV18 to TRBJ2-6; 8 bases match TRBD1. V trimming: 2 bases; J trimming: 0 bases; junction bases outside the gene matches: 6. CDR1 is KGHSH and CDR2 is LQKENI in the germline V gene. The length of the CDR3 is 18 residues. DNA for the CDR3: TGTGCCAGCTCACCAAGGGGACAGGTTCGCTCTGGGGCCAACGTCCTGACTTTC. Amino acids: CASSPRGQVRSGANVLTF.

The chain has TRBV5-6 and TRBJ1-2, with TRBD1 matching 7 bases. Trimming at V came to 4 bases and at J to 6 bases, leaving 9 bases not matched to a gene. The length of the CDR3 is 14 residues. CDR1 is SGHDT, CDR2 YYEEEE, per germline. The CDR3 is CASSGKGARDGYTF. The CDR3 region has the DNA TGTGCCAGCAGCGGGAAGGGGGCCCGGGATGGCTACACCTTC.

The chain joins TRBV6-1 to TRBJ2-7; tentative D call: TRBD1 (5 bases). Trimming removed 2 bases at V and 2 bases at J, with 10 bases between. This CDR3 is built from 14 residues. CDR1 is MNHNS and CDR2 is SASEGT in the germline V gene. This CDR3 reads CASSEWGLAYEQYV. The CDR3 DNA follows: TGTGCCAGCAGTGAATGGGGCCTAGCCTACGAGCAGTACGTC.

This chain connects TRBV3-1 (or the pseudogene TRBV3-2) to TRBJ1-2; perhaps TRBD1 as D (5 bases). CDR3 length equals 16 residues. V was trimmed by 1 base and J by 5 bases, leaving 17 bases between them. CDR1 and CDR2 from the germline V gene are LGHDT and YNNKEL (reference sequence). Written as DNA, the CDR3 is TGTGCCAGCAGCCAAGCTACCACGACAGAAAGTTATGGCTACACCTTC. Translating it yields CASSQATTTESYGYTF.

This chain uses TRBV30 with TRBJ2-3; 8 bases fit TRBD2. CDR1 and CDR2 (germline): GTSNPN, SVGIG (reference sequence). Trimming removed 2 bases from V and 3 bases from J; junction bases left unmatched: 4. The length of the CDR3 is 14 residues. CDR3 sequence reads: CAWSSGGGTDTQYF. The CDR3 region has the DNA TGTGCCTGGAGTAGCGGGGGAGGGACAGATACGCAGTATTTT.

The chain uses TRBV24-1 and TRBJ2-7, with 9 bases identical to TRBD1. The CDR3 extends over 14 amino acids. CDR1 is KGHDR and CDR2 is SFDVKD in the germline V gene. V lost 4 bases and J lost 4; bases outside the gene matches: 4. CDR3 coding DNA: TGTGCCACCAGTGAGACAGGGGGGGTTTACGAGCAGTACTTC. This encodes CATSETGGVYEQYF.

This chain uses TRBV5-6 with TRBJ1-2; 9 bases align to TRBD1. Germline CDR1 reads SGHDT; CDR2 reads YYEEEE. There are 14 residues in the CDR3. Losses at the gene ends were 5 bases for V and 5 bases for J; bases not matched to a gene: 7. The CDR3 coding sequence is TGTGCCAGCAGGGAAACAGGGGGCGAATATGGCTACACCTTC. It codes for CASRETGGEYGYTF.

The chain joins TRBV30 to TRBJ1-2; D is uncertain. There are 12 residues in the CDR3. Trimming removed 2 bases at V and 6 bases at J, with 10 bases between. Germline values: CDR1 GTSNPN, CDR2 SVGIG (reference sequence). The CDR3 DNA follows: TGTGCCTGGAGTCTAGAGCTGAATGGCTACACCTTC. It translates to CAWSLELNGYTF.

The chain employs TRBV6-5 and TRBJ2-3; perhaps TRBD2 as D (7 bases). Trimming left V 7 bases short and J 6 bases short, with 20 bases between. Germline V lookup: CDR1 MNHEY, CDR2 SVGAGI. This CDR3 is built from 15 residues. The CDR3 here is CASKLGGGPGDTQYF. The DNA for the CDR3 is TGTGCCAGCAAGTTAGGGGGGGGTCCCGGGGATACGCAGTATTTT.

J is TRBJ1-4 and V is TRBV7-9, with D possibly matching TRBD1 (6 bases). Between the trimmed V and J ends, which lost 8 bases and 7 bases, there was a span of 14 bases. This CDR3 is 13 amino acids long. CDR1 is SEHNR, CDR2 FQNEAQ, per germline (reference sequence). CDR3 DNA sequence: TGTGCCAGCCACGGGGGGCTGGGTGAAAAACTGTTTTTT. This gives the protein CASHGGLGEKLFF.

The J gene is TRBJ1-1, the V gene TRBV2, with D uncertain. This CDR3 contains 16 residues. Germline CDR1 and CDR2: SNHLY and FYNNEI. The V end was cut by 3 bases, the J end by 4 bases, with 18 bases between. The CDR3 is CASSEVGEWRSTEAFF. DNA of the CDR3: TGTGCCAGCAGTGAGGTTGGGGAGTGGAGGTCCACTGAAGCTTTCTTT.

V is TRBV12-5 and J is TRBJ1-2, with 10 bases lining up with TRBD1. The CDR3 spans 14 residues. Germline V gene data show CDR1 as LGHNT and CDR2 as FRNRAP. The V segment lost 0 bases and the J segment 11 bases; nucleotides outside the gene matches: 6. CDR3 loop: CASGLVIGTGDYTF. The CDR3 region has the DNA TGTGCTAGTGGTTTGGTCATCGGGACAGGGGATTACACCTTC.

The chain couples TRBV11-2 to TRBJ1-2, with D possibly being TRBD1 (5 bases). The CDR3 runs 13 residues. Germline CDR1 is SGHAT and CDR2 is FQNNGV. The V and J ends lost 5 bases and 4 bases respectively, with 11 bases between them. CDR3 sequence reads: CASSAQGLYGYTF. In DNA, the CDR3 is TGTGCCAGCAGCGCCCAGGGTCTCTATGGCTACACCTTC.

CDR3 in amino acids: CASSVTGLNTDTQYF. CDR3 coding DNA: TGTGCCAGCAGCGTGACGGGACTAAACACAGATACGCAGTATTTT. The rearrangement uses TRBV9 and TRBJ2-3; TRBD2 matches at 7 bases. CDR1 is SGDLS, CDR2 YYNGEE, per germline. This CDR3 spans 15 amino acids. Germline trimming cut 2 bases from V and 2 bases from J; bases unmatched to any gene: 5. The full variable domain, rest sourced from reference TRBV9 and TRBJ2-3, is DSGVTQTPKHLITATGQRVTLRCSPRSGDLSVYWYQQSLDQGLQFLIQYYNGEERAKGNILERFSAQQFPDLHSELNLSSLELGDSALYFCASSVTGLNTDTQYFGPGTRLTVL.

The chain recombines TRBV2 with TRBJ1-2; D is perhaps TRBD1 (6 bases). Germline loops: CDR1 SNHLY, CDR2 FYNNEI. Trimming left V 7 bases short and J 7 bases short, with 10 bases between. The CDR3 has 11 amino acids. The CDR3 sequence is CASNRVRGYTF. In nucleotides, the CDR3 is TGTGCCAGCAACAGGGTTCGTGGCTACACCTTC.

This clone is a singleton in its sample. The rearrangement links TRBV4-2 to TRBJ1-5; TRBD1 agrees at 9 bases. CDR1 is LGHNA and CDR2 is YNFKEQ in the germline V gene. V trimming: 1 base; J trimming: 7 bases; junction bases outside the gene matches: 11. The CDR3 has 17 amino acids. CDR3 sequence (DNA): TGTGCCAGCAGCCAAGGGGAACAGGGGGCGGGATACCAGCCCCAGCATTTT. Its translation: CASSQGEQGAGYQPQHF.

The chain employs TRBV25-1 and TRBJ1-6, with 7 positions matching TRBD1. From germline, CDR1 is MGHDK and CDR2 SYGVNS. V was clipped by 6 bases and J by 5 bases; unmatched bases: 4. The CDR3 sequence is 14 residues long. The CDR3 nucleotides are TGTGCCAGCAGACAAGGGACAGATAATTCACCCCTCCACTTT. Encoded protein: CASRQGTDNSPLHF.

This rearrangement joins TRBV12-3 or TRBV12-4 to TRBJ1-1; D gene uncertain. The CDR3 covers 12 residues. Trimming left V 6 bases short and J 11 bases short, with 16 bases between. The CDR3 DNA sequence: TGTGCCAGCAGCCCCGCGCCTCGCAGGGCTTTCTTT. Its protein product is CASSPAPRRAFF.

As DNA, the CDR3 is TGCAGCGTTGCAGGGGCGAATGAAAAACTGTTTTTT. Its protein product is CSVAGANEKLFF. The chain couples TRBV29-1 to TRBJ1-4; perhaps TRBD1 as D (6 bases). CDR1 is SQVTM and CDR2 is ANQGSEA in the germline V gene. This CDR3 spans 12 amino acids. V lost 4 bases and J lost 5, with 8 bases in between. Filled out from reference TRBV29-1 and TRBJ1-4, the complete variable domain reads SAVISQKPSRDICQRGTSLTIQCQVDSQVTMMFWYRQQPGQSLTLIATANQGSEATYESGFVIDKFPISRPNLTFSTLTVSNMSPEDSSIYLCSVAGANEKLFFGSGTQLSVL.

J is TRBJ2-3 and V is TRBV5-1, with 10 bases aligning to TRBD2. V was clipped by 4 bases and J by 2 bases; unmatched bases: 7. The CDR3 contains 16 residues. The V gene's germline CDR1 is SGHRS and CDR2 YFSETQ. CDR3 nucleotide sequence: TGCGCCAGCAGCCGCACTAGCGGGGAACTCACAGATACGCAGTATTTT. Translated, it gives CASSRTSGELTDTQYF.